These 27 T cell receptor beta chains share one sample of origin, sequenced in a study of human T cells and chemical hapten exposure. Specified time point: patch test 3, about 24 weeks after DPC sensitization. Regarding treatment: therapeutic diphenylcyclopropenone sensitization with weekly scalp DPC. From the RACE reads, TCRdb called clonotypes with MiXCR, one entry per CDR3 protein. The sample records 150,000 to 200,000 distinct CDR3 sequences, 25% to 30% being singletons. The starting material was whole blood, obtained in connection with sensitization to the hapten diphenylcyclopropenone (DPC). All receptors derive from a woman under 30 with alopecia areata. Some clones in this sample may be carry-over from other donors' samples.

V is TRBV7-8 and J is TRBJ2-7, with TRBD1 matching over 12 bases. The CDR3 has 16 amino acids. V lost 5 bases to trimming and J lost 2 bases; unmatched junction nucleotides: 7. CDR1 and CDR2 (germline): SGHVS, FQNEAQ. CDR3 sequence (DNA): TGTGCCAGCAGCGGGACCCGGGACAGGGGGCCCTACGAGCAGTACTTC. It yields the protein CASSGTRDRGPYEQYF.

This sequence joins TRBV5-5 and TRBJ1-2, with 9 bases fitting TRBD1. Germline V CDR1 and CDR2: SGHKS, YYEKEE (reference sequence). The CDR3 loop spans 14 amino acids. The V segment lost 7 bases and the J segment 3 bases; nucleotides outside the gene matches: 7. The CDR3: CASSTGGRDYGYTF. In DNA form, the CDR3 reads TGTGCCAGCTCAACAGGGGGCCGTGACTATGGCTACACCTTC.

The gene calls are TRBV7-2 and TRBJ1-1, with no clear D. This CDR3 spans 15 amino acids. Germline CDR1 is SGHTA and CDR2 is FQGNSA. The V gene lost 3 bases and the J gene lost 4 bases, with 15 bases spanning the gap. As DNA, the CDR3 is TGTGCCAGCAGCTTTCCCCCACCGCGTGGCACTGAAGCTTTCTTT. Translated: CASSFPPPRGTEAFF.

J is TRBJ2-7 and V is TRBV27, with no clear D. This CDR3 is 12 amino acids long. V was clipped by 3 bases and J by 6 bases, with 9 bases between them. Germline V gene data show CDR1 as MNHEY and CDR2 as SMNVEV (reference sequence). The CDR3 DNA reads as TGTGCCAGCAGTTTTACCGGGTCCGAGCAGTACTTC. Protein: CASSFTGSEQYF.

This clonotype was observed a handful of times. This rearrangement joins TRBV27 to TRBJ2-7, with D possibly matching TRBD1 (5 bases). Looked up from germline, CDR1 is MNHEY and CDR2 is SMNVEV (reference sequence). There are 15 residues in the CDR3. V lost 3 bases, J lost 5 bases, and 17 bases lay in between. CDR3 DNA sequence: TGTGCCAGCAGTTTTATGTTACAGGACGGGCACGAGCAGTACTTC. This sequence encodes CASSFMLQDGHEQYF.

The J gene is TRBJ1-5, the V gene TRBV7-8; 10 bases map to TRBD1. Unmatched junction bases numbered 11, after V lost 5 bases and J lost 4 bases. There are 17 residues in the CDR3. Germline V gene data show CDR1 as SGHVS and CDR2 as FQNEAQ. The CDR3 here is CASSGGTGVEKNQPQHF. CDR3 bases: TGTGCCAGCAGCGGGGGGACAGGGGTTGAGAAAAATCAGCCCCAGCATTTT.

About this clonotype itself: The junction differs from germline at one of its ends, possibly a read error. The gene calls are TRBV7-2 and TRBJ1-2; D gene uncertain. This CDR3 has 10 residues. Germline CDR1 SGHTA, CDR2 FQGNSA. The DNA of the CDR3 is TGTGCCAGCAGCGAACCTAAACCTACATTC. This gives the protein CASSEPKPTF.

This chain connects TRBV6-2 or TRBV6-3 to TRBJ2-2, with D possibly matching TRBD1 (5 bases). Germline assignment: CDR1 MNHEY and CDR2 SVGEGT. The CDR3 totals 13 residues. V lost 6 bases and J lost 4, with 9 bases in between. The CDR3 protein is CASRHDSTGELFF. DNA of the CDR3: TGTGCCAGCAGGCACGACAGCACCGGGGAGCTGTTTTTT.

This clonotype appeared many times. The V call is TRBV4-1, the J call TRBJ2-1, with 16 bases that match TRBD2. J was trimmed by 9 bases and V by 4 bases; bases with no gene match: 9. The germline CDR1 and CDR2 sequences are MGHRA and YSYEKL. This CDR3 has 17 amino acids. The CDR3 protein is CASSRLSGTSGGGEQFF. The DNA of the CDR3 is TGCGCCAGCAGCCGCCTCAGCGGGACTAGCGGGGGGGGTGAGCAGTTCTTC.

There are a few counts of this clonotype. The V call is TRBV29-1, the J call TRBJ2-1; tentative D call: TRBD1 (6 bases). With 3 bases removed from V and 0 bases from J, the gap between germline ends came to 9 bases. There are 14 residues in the CDR3. From germline, CDR1 is SQVTM and CDR2 ANQGSEA. For the CDR3, the DNA is TGCAGCGTTGATGTAGGGGGCTCCTACAATGAGCAGTTCTTC. It codes for CSVDVGGSYNEQFF.

In this sample, this clonotype turned up a few times. This chain links TRBV7-9 with TRBJ2-3; D possibly corresponds to TRBD2 (5 bases). Per the germline V gene, CDR1 is SEHNR and CDR2 is FQNEAQ (reference sequence). V was trimmed by 5 bases and J by 4 bases, leaving 13 bases between them. The CDR3 runs to 14 residues. CDR3 in DNA: TGTGCCAGCAGCCCCGAGGGTCCGGCAGATACGCAGTATTTT. This codes for CASSPEGPADTQYF. Full variable domain (rest looked up from reference TRBV7-9 and TRBJ2-3): DTGVSQNPRHKITKRGQNVTFRCDPISEHNRLYWYRQTLGQGPEFLTYFQNEAQLEKSRLLSDRFSAERPKGSFSTLEIQRTEQGDSAMYLCASSPEGPADTQYFGPGTRLTVL.

The V gene is TRBV28, the J gene TRBJ1-4, with no clear D. Germline CDR1 and CDR2: MDHEN and SYDVKM. V was shortened by 8 bases and J by 7 bases, with 17 bases between the two germline ends. The CDR3 has 14 amino acids. The CDR3 protein is CASGAGVRREKLFF. The CDR3 DNA reads TGTGCCAGCGGCGCCGGGGTTCGGCGTGAAAAACTGTTTTTT.

The J gene is TRBJ1-6, the V gene TRBV27; D call uncertain. V was cut by 8 bases and J by 7 bases, with 18 bases left in between. This CDR3 contains 15 residues. Germline-derived CDR1 and CDR2 are MNHEY and SMNVEV (reference sequence). In nucleotides, the CDR3 is TGTGCCAGCGGGGAGTTGAGGGTAGTAAATTCACCCCTCCACTTT. Encoded protein: CASGELRVVNSPLHF.

This clonotype was detected a few times. This chain uses TRBV29-1 with TRBJ2-1, with a tentative D call TRBD2 (6 bases). Trimming left V 5 bases short and J 1 base short, with 21 bases between. The CDR3 length is 17 residues. Germline CDR1 reads SQVTM; CDR2 reads ANQGSEA. CDR3 loop: CSVSPHPGGWSYNEQFF. CDR3 DNA: TGCAGCGTTTCCCCCCACCCCGGGGGATGGTCCTACAATGAGCAGTTCTTC.

This sequence joins TRBV4-1 and TRBJ2-5, with 7 positions matching TRBD2. CDR3 length: 15 residues. The junction had 7 bases not matched to a gene; V was cut back by 4 bases and J by 2 bases. Per germline, CDR1 MGHRA and CDR2 YSYEKL. CDR3: CASSRGSSGQETQYF. The CDR3 DNA reads TGCGCCAGCAGCCGGGGGTCTAGCGGACAAGAGACCCAGTACTTC.

The chain combines TRBV6-5 with TRBJ2-5; D uncertain. CDR3 length: 13 residues. Per the germline V gene, CDR1 is MNHEY and CDR2 is SVGAGI. Trimming took off 1 base at V and 5 bases at J, with 8 bases between the two ends. CDR3 sequence reads: CASSYWEKETQYF. As DNA, the CDR3 is TGTGCCAGCAGTTACTGGGAAAAGGAGACCCAGTACTTC.

The chain has TRBV6-2 or TRBV6-3 and TRBJ2-5; no clear D gene. The CDR3 runs to 12 residues. Trimming took 6 bases from V and 7 from J, leaving 12 bases between them. CDR1 is MNHEY and CDR2 is SVGEGT in the germline V gene. The CDR3 region is CASSFPVRTQYF. For the CDR3, the DNA is TGTGCCAGCAGCTTTCCAGTCCGGACCCAGTACTTC.

This clonotype was recorded once. The CDR3 region is CASGGTRTTGELFF. The CDR3 nucleotides are TGTGCCAGCGGGGGGACTCGGACCACCGGGGAGCTGTTTTTT. This chain joins TRBV7-6 and TRBJ2-2, with a possible D match to TRBD2 (6 bases). The CDR3 runs 14 residues. Trimming left V 8 bases short and J 4 bases short, with 14 bases between. Germline CDR1 SGHVS, CDR2 FNYEAQ.

This chain connects TRBV4-2 to TRBJ2-1; 9 nucleotides align to TRBD2. The V gene's germline CDR1 is LGHNA and CDR2 YNFKEQ. The CDR3 spans 17 residues. V trimming: 4 bases; J trimming: 9 bases; junction bases outside the gene matches: 16. The CDR3 region has the DNA TGTGCCAGCAGCCCTAATAGGGCGCGGGGGGGCGGTGGTGAGCAGTTCTTC. Amino acids: CASSPNRARGGGGEQFF.

J is TRBJ2-3 and V is TRBV6-5, with a weak D call TRBD2 (5 bases). In germline, CDR1 is MNHEY, CDR2 SVGAGI. V lost 2 bases and J 8 bases, leaving 20 bases between the germline ends. The CDR3 extends over 16 amino acids. This chain's CDR3 is CASSYGVEGPSGTQYF. CDR3 in DNA: TGTGCCAGCAGTTACGGGGTAGAGGGCCCGAGCGGTACGCAGTATTTT.

The rearrangement uses TRBV3-1 and TRBJ2-1, with D uncertain. This CDR3 comprises 13 residues. From germline, CDR1 is LGHDT and CDR2 YNNKEL (reference sequence). Trimming cost V 4 bases and J 9 bases, with 13 bases left between them. The CDR3 DNA reads TGTGCCAGCAGCCTCCCAATGGGCAGTGAGCAGTTCTTC. It specifies CASSLPMGSEQFF.

The chain joins TRBV7-9 to TRBJ2-7, with D maybe TRBD1 (5 bases). The germline V and J ends were trimmed by 6 bases and 6 bases, with 15 bases remaining between them. Germline CDR1 is SEHNR and CDR2 is FQNEAQ (reference sequence). This CDR3 is 13 amino acids long. CDR3 protein: CASSGAPRSEQYF. The CDR3 region has the DNA TGTGCCAGCAGTGGGGCCCCAAGGAGCGAGCAGTACTTC.

This chain joins TRBV25-1 and TRBJ2-2; D is unclear. The CDR3 runs to 17 residues. The germline V gene encodes CDR1 MGHDK and CDR2 SYGVNS. The ends were cut back, 4 bases at V and 2 bases at J, with 17 bases in the middle. The CDR3 here is CASSGPLGSVNTGELFF. The CDR3 coding sequence is TGTGCCAGCAGTGGGCCACTTGGGTCAGTAAACACCGGGGAGCTGTTTTTT.

The chain employs TRBV4-3 and TRBJ1-5; 10 bases are a match to TRBD1. CDR1 LGHNA and CDR2 YSLEER come from the germline V gene. The junction had 5 bases not matched to a gene; V was cut back by 0 bases and J by 6 bases. The CDR3 extends over 16 amino acids. The CDR3 nucleotides are TGCGCCAGCAGCCAAGAGGTGGGGACAGGGGCTCAGCCCCAGCATTTT. This gives the protein CASSQEVGTGAQPQHF.

In this sample, this clonotype turned up a few times. The J gene is TRBJ1-6, the V gene TRBV20-1; the D gene is possibly TRBD1 (6 bases). The germline V and J ends were trimmed by 6 bases and 6 bases, with 18 bases remaining between them. CDR1 and CDR2 from the germline V gene are DFQATT and SNEGSKA (reference sequence). CDR3 size: 15 residues. The CDR3 DNA sequence: TGCAGTGCCAGTTCCACAGGGACTGGTAATTCACCCCTCCACTTT. This sequence encodes CSASSTGTGNSPLHF.

This clonotype was recorded a few times. The chain has TRBV11-2 and TRBJ2-2, with 10 bases identical to TRBD2. J was trimmed by 2 bases and V by 2 bases; bases with no gene match: 8. CDR1 and CDR2 (germline): SGHAT, FQNNGV. The CDR3 length is 18 residues. The CDR3 DNA sequence: TGTGCCAGCAGCTTAAGGGGGTCTAGCGGGGGAAACACCGGGGAGCTGTTTTTT. Its protein product is CASSLRGSSGGNTGELFF.

The genes are TRBV6-5 and TRBJ2-5; 10 bases are shared with TRBD2. The germline V gene has CDR1 MNHEY and CDR2 SVGAGI. This CDR3 spans 15 amino acids. The J segment lost 5 bases and the V segment lost 4 bases, leaving 7 bases of the junction unmatched. For the CDR3, the DNA is TGTGCCAGCAGTTTTCTAGCGGGGGCCGGGGAGACCCAGTACTTC. Translating gives CASSFLAGAGETQYF.